The clone carrying this TCR beta chain qualifies as medium-sized. Its antigen is unknown. A first 10-cycle multiplex round used 32 V-gene and 13 J-gene primers on TCR beta CDR3. TCRdb called the multiplex PCR reads again in MiXCR, with one record for every CDR3 protein. Among 15,000 or so distinct CDR3 sequences, under 30% were seen once, and the ten largest hold under 6.5%. Template input was genomic DNA from bulk tumor (around 600 ng per sample). The authors collected several far-apart biopsies from each primary tumor during surgery. Patients went through curative surgery, and their non-small cell lung cancer was untreated and newly diagnosed. All donors had received a new diagnosis of non-small cell lung cancer and were undergoing surgery with curative intent. The data originate from a study of immune heterogeneity within non-small cell lung tumors. Study findings and constraints: Identical dominant CDR3 beta clonotypes were found recurring across a patient's tumor sites, along with site-unique high-frequency clones. Local T-cell clonality tracked moderately but significantly with local tumor mutational burden, giving an R of about 0.35. Clonotypes of T-cell receptor beta found at high frequency were largely distinct between individual patients.

There are 14 residues in the CDR3. Germline V gives CDR1 MNHNS, CDR2 SASEGT. With V trimmed by 6 bases and J by 8 bases, 10 bases remained unmatched. The V and J genes are TRBV6-1 and TRBJ2-1; 7 positions agree with TRBD1. The sequenced material came from lung tumor tissue. The sequence derives from a man aged 35 to 55 with non-small cell lung cancer. The CDR3 sequence is CASSHSTGNYEQFF. The CDR3 DNA reads TGTGCCAGCAGCCACTCGACAGGGAATTATGAGCAGTTCTTC.